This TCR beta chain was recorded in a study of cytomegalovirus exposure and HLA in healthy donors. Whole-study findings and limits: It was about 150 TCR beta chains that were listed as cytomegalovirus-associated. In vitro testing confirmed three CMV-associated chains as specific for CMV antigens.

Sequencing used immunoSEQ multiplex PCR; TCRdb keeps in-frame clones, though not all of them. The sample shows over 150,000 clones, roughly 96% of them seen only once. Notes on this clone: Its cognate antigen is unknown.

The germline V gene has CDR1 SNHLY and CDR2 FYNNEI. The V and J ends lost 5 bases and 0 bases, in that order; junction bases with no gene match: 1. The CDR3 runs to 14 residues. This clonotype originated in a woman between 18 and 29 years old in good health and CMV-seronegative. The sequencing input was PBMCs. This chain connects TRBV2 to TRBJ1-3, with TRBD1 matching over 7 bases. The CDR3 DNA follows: TGTGCCAGCAGTTACAGGGGCTCTGGAAACACCATATATTTT. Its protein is CASSYRGSGNTIYF.